Each of the 28 T cell receptor beta chains below was sequenced from the same sample in a study of OX40 agonist ivuxolimab in advanced cancers. Generated by immunoSEQ multiplex PCR, the TCRdb table keeps only in-frame clones and is missing some. Of over 100,000 clones listed, less than 95% were seen once; the top ten hold roughly 0.99%. The starting material was CD4+ or CD8+ T cells sorted from blood, obtained in a trial of the OX40 agonist ivuxolimab. The receptors here all came from an adult with an advanced solid tumor such as melanoma, head and neck, liver or kidney cancer.

V is TRBV29-1 and J is TRBJ1-5; D uncertain. The germline gives CDR1 SQVTM, CDR2 ANQGSEA. CDR3 size: 13 residues. V was pared by 2 bases and J by 7 bases, with 12 bases between. The CDR3: CSVETGVGQPQHF. As DNA, the CDR3 is TGCAGCGTTGAAACTGGGGTGGGGCAGCCCCAGCATTTT.

CDR3 DNA sequence: TGTGCCAGCAGCTTACAGGGGGCCCTCCACAATGAGCAGTTCTTC. Translating it yields CASSLQGALHNEQFF. The chain is built from TRBV7-8 and TRBJ2-1; 8 bases align to TRBD1. The germline V gene has CDR1 SGHVS and CDR2 FQNEAQ. V trimming: 2 bases; J trimming: 5 bases; junction bases outside the gene matches: 5. This CDR3 has 15 amino acids.

The rearrangement joins TRBV23-1 to TRBJ2-4; D might be TRBD1 (7 bases). TRBV23-1 is designated an ORF whose function remains uncertain. The V gene lost 2 bases and the J gene lost 0 bases, with 11 bases spanning the gap. This CDR3 has 16 residues. The CDR3: CASSQPGGLAKNIQYF. The DNA for the CDR3 is TGCGCCAGCAGTCAACCAGGGGGGCTAGCCAAAAACATTCAGTACTTC.

The V call is TRBV19, the J call TRBJ1-2, with TRBD1 identical over 10 bases. Germline CDR1 and CDR2: LNHDA and SQIVND (reference sequence). The CDR3 length is 18 residues. V shed 1 base, J shed 8 bases, and the junction held 16 bases outside the gene matches. The CDR3 loop is CASSIGAGTGVLSGGYTF. The CDR3 DNA follows: TGTGCCAGTAGTATAGGGGCCGGGACAGGGGTCCTATCGGGAGGCTACACCTTC. The full variable domain, in which reference TRBV19 and TRBJ1-2 provide the parts outside the CDR3, is DGGITQSPKYLFRKEGQNVTLSCEQNLNHDAMYWYRQDPGQGLRLIYYSQIVNDFQKGDIAEGYSVSREKKESFPLTVTSAQKNPTAFYLCASSIGAGTGVLSGGYTFGSGTRLTVV.

This clone was detected once. This rearrangement joins TRBV6-5 to TRBJ1-6, with 8 bases matching TRBD1. Germline V gene data show CDR1 as MNHEY and CDR2 as SVGAGI. There are 16 residues in the CDR3. Trimming took 4 bases from V and 6 from J; bases not matched to a gene: 8. The CDR3 loop is CASSWTRDRRNSPLHF. The CDR3 DNA reads as TGTGCCAGCAGTTGGACTAGGGACAGGCGTAATTCACCCCTCCACTTT.

This rearrangement joins TRBV7-9 to TRBJ2-1; D is possibly TRBD2 (5 bases). Germline V gene data show CDR1 as SEHNR and CDR2 as FQNEAQ (reference sequence). Trimming took 3 bases from V and 3 from J, leaving 9 bases between them. This CDR3 spans 14 amino acids. CDR3: CASSFTLDYNEQFF. The DNA for the CDR3 is TGTGCCAGCAGCTTCACACTAGACTACAATGAGCAGTTCTTC.

V usage is TRBV27 and J usage is TRBJ1-6, with a weak D call TRBD1 (6 bases). Trimming took 6 bases from V and 5 from J, leaving 8 bases between them. Germline V gene data show CDR1 as MNHEY and CDR2 as SMNVEV (reference sequence). The CDR3 spans 13 residues. The CDR3, as DNA: TGTGCCAGCAGACGGACAGATAATTCACCCCTCCACTTT. Its translation: CASRRTDNSPLHF.

The chain recombines TRBV28 with TRBJ1-2; 7 bases line up with TRBD1. The CDR3 consists of 16 residues. The V and J ends lost 1 base and 2 bases, in that order; junction bases with no gene match: 7. Germline lookup yields CDR1 MDHEN and CDR2 SYDVKM. The CDR3 sequence is CASSLYEGRGNYGYTF. CDR3 in DNA: TGTGCCAGCAGTTTATACGAGGGCAGGGGGAACTATGGCTACACCTTC.

The chain carries TRBV15 and TRBJ2-7; 9 bases align to TRBD1. Germline-derived CDR1 and CDR2 are LNHNV and YYDKDF (reference sequence). The V segment lost 11 bases and the J segment 6 bases; nucleotides outside the gene matches: 11. CDR3 length: 13 residues. The CDR3 DNA reads as TGTGCCCCAACTGGAGAGGACAGGGGCGAGCAGTACTTC. Amino acids: CAPTGEDRGEQYF.

This clone was recorded once. The V and J genes are TRBV7-9 and TRBJ1-4; D perhaps matches TRBD1 (5 bases). The V and J ends lost 1 base and 7 bases respectively, with 10 bases between them. CDR3 length: 14 amino acids. Germline V gene data show CDR1 as SEHNR and CDR2 as FQNEAQ (reference sequence). CDR3 coding DNA: TGTGCCAGCAGCTTAGGGACGGGGCCTGAAAAACTGTTTTTT. Its translation is CASSLGTGPEKLFF.

This chain connects TRBV28 to TRBJ1-2, with 8 bases lining up with TRBD1. Germline V lookup: CDR1 MDHEN, CDR2 SYDVKM. This CDR3 is 16 amino acids long. V dropped 2 bases and J dropped 4; count of bases not matched to a gene: 9. The CDR3 loop is CASSLLILGQGYGYTF. CDR3 sequence (DNA): TGTGCCAGCAGTTTACTCATCCTAGGACAGGGCTATGGCTACACCTTC.

Only one count was recorded for this clone. The genes are TRBV14 and TRBJ2-3; 16 bases map to TRBD2. After removal of 5 bases from V and 5 bases from J, the junction contained 13 bases not matched to a gene. In germline, CDR1 is SGHDN, CDR2 FVKESK. CDR3 length: 19 amino acids. CDR3 in DNA: TGTGCCAGCAGCTACGCTGCAGGGACTAGCGGGAGGGCCTTAGATACGCAGTATTTT. It translates to CASSYAAGTSGRALDTQYF.

This sequence joins TRBV7-2 and TRBJ2-1; 15 bases match TRBD2. V dropped 4 bases and J dropped 12; count of bases not matched to a gene: 10. CDR1 SGHTA and CDR2 FQGNSA come from the germline V gene. This CDR3 has 16 residues. This CDR3 reads CASSSSGLAGGQGQFF. The CDR3 DNA is TGTGCCAGCAGCTCCTCAGGACTAGCGGGAGGGCAGGGGCAGTTCTTC.

The rearrangement joins TRBV5-4 to TRBJ2-3, with 12 bases lining up with TRBD2. Germline assignment: CDR1 SGHNT and CDR2 YYREEE (reference sequence). The CDR3 is 17 amino acids. Germline trimming cut 2 bases from V and 1 base from J; bases unmatched to any gene: 5. The DNA for the CDR3 is TGTGCCAGCAGCTTCGGTTCTAGCGGGAGGGGCACAGATACGCAGTATTTT. Protein: CASSFGSSGRGTDTQYF.

V gene TRBV30 combines with J gene TRBJ2-1; 7 bases line up with TRBD2. Germline loops: CDR1 GTSNPN, CDR2 SVGIG (reference sequence). J lost 1 base, V lost 0 bases, and 6 bases had no gene match. The CDR3 contains 16 residues. The DNA for the CDR3 is TGTGCCTGGAGTGTAGCGGGAATTGGGTCCTACAATGAGCAGTTCTTC. Protein: CAWSVAGIGSYNEQFF.

The rearrangement links TRBV6-5 to TRBJ1-2; maybe TRBD1 (5 bases). Germline-derived CDR1 and CDR2 are MNHEY and SVGAGI. The CDR3 length is 14 residues. Trimming pared 4 bases from V and 7 bases from J, leaving 16 bases between. The CDR3 loop reads CASSFQPSGTGYTF. The CDR3 nucleotides read TGTGCCAGCAGTTTCCAACCCTCAGGGACTGGCTACACCTTC.

The chain is built from TRBV27 and TRBJ1-1, with D perhaps matching TRBD1 (6 bases). V lost 2 bases to trimming and J lost 4 bases, with 8 bases between them. CDR3 length: 13 amino acids. Germline CDR1 and CDR2: MNHEY and SMNVEV (reference sequence). CDR3: CASSLQGLTEAFF. The CDR3 nucleotides are TGTGCCAGCAGTTTACAGGGGCTCACTGAAGCTTTCTTT.

This clone has more than one count but fewer than ten. The genes are TRBV10-1 and TRBJ2-5, with D tentatively TRBD2 (5 bases). The CDR3 sequence is 15 residues long. CDR1 and CDR2 from the germline V gene are WNHNN and SYGVQD (reference sequence). V gave up 0 bases and J gave up 0 bases, with 8 bases separating them. The CDR3 DNA reads as TGCGCCAGCAGTGAGTCGACGGGGTACCAAGAGACCCAGTACTTC. Translating gives CASSESTGYQETQYF.

This clone was recorded only once. V usage is TRBV4-3 and J usage is TRBJ1-1, with 9 bases lining up with TRBD1. Germline CDR1 and CDR2: LGHNA and YSLEER. The CDR3 extends over 20 amino acids. The ends lost 2 bases at V and 5 bases at J; junction bases unmatched: 21. CDR3 residues: CASSQFGTDKVGQGKTEAFF. The DNA for the CDR3 is TGCGCCAGCAGCCAATTTGGGACAGATAAGGTGGGACAGGGCAAGACTGAAGCTTTCTTT.

V gene TRBV5-6 combines with J gene TRBJ1-3, with D possibly matching TRBD1 (6 bases). The germline V gene has CDR1 SGHDT and CDR2 YYEEEE. This CDR3 has 16 amino acids. The V end lost 0 bases, the J end lost 7 bases, and 17 bases lay between the germline ends. The CDR3 protein is CASSLVRQGRGNTIYF. The CDR3 region has the DNA TGTGCCAGCAGCTTGGTTCGGCAGGGGAGGGGGAACACCATATATTTT.

This chain connects TRBV19 to TRBJ2-7; unclear D gene. The CDR3 runs to 14 residues. V was shortened by 0 bases and J by 2 bases, with 8 bases between the two germline ends. Germline V gene lookup returns CDR1 LNHDA and CDR2 SQIVND (reference sequence). CDR3 sequence: CASSIEGSTYEQYF. CDR3 nucleotide sequence: TGTGCCAGTAGTATAGAGGGGTCTACCTACGAGCAGTACTTC.

This sequence joins TRBV27 and TRBJ2-1; TRBD1 or TRBD2 may be the D gene (5 bases each). Germline loops: CDR1 MNHEY, CDR2 SMNVEV (reference sequence). This CDR3 contains 13 residues. V dropped 8 bases and J dropped 6 bases, with 14 bases sitting between them. The CDR3 DNA reads as TGTGCCAGCGGATTACGGGGCTTCAATGAGCAGTTCTTC. Protein sequence: CASGLRGFNEQFF.

The chain carries TRBV28 and TRBJ2-3, with D perhaps matching TRBD1 or TRBD2 (5 bases each). CDR1 is MDHEN, CDR2 SYDVKM, per germline. There are 16 residues in the CDR3. Trimming shortened V by 4 bases and J by 2 bases, and 16 bases separated the two germline ends. As DNA, the CDR3 is TGTGCCAGCAGTTCCGGTGGTGGGACCATCACAGATACGCAGTATTTT. This translates into CASSSGGGTITDTQYF.

The rearrangement links TRBV11-2 to TRBJ2-1, with D possibly being TRBD2 (6 bases). The V end lost 3 bases, the J end lost 0 bases, and 15 bases lay between the germline ends. The CDR3 extends over 17 amino acids. From germline, CDR1 is SGHAT and CDR2 FQNNGV. The DNA of the CDR3 is TGTGCCAGCAGCTTGCTGGCGGGACCTCTCTCCTACAATGAGCAGTTCTTC. This translates into CASSLLAGPLSYNEQFF.

The rearrangement links TRBV6-5 to TRBJ1-1; maybe TRBD1 (5 bases). CDR3 length: 13 amino acids. Trimming removed 8 bases at V and 7 bases at J, with 17 bases between. The V gene's germline CDR1 is MNHEY and CDR2 SVGAGI. CDR3 in DNA: TGTGCCAGCCTACGGATCCCGCAGGGTGAAGCTTTCTTT. Its protein is CASLRIPQGEAFF.

V and J are TRBV7-3 and TRBJ2-3; possible D gene TRBD1, 6 bases. This CDR3 is built from 14 residues. Looked up from germline, CDR1 is SGHTA and CDR2 is FQGTGA. V dropped 3 bases and J dropped 1 base, with 8 bases sitting between them. The CDR3 is CASSLDSRTDTQYF. CDR3 DNA: TGTGCCAGCAGCTTGGACAGCCGCACAGATACGCAGTATTTT.

Only a few counts were recorded for this clone. The V gene is TRBV28, the J gene TRBJ2-5; D unresolved. V gave up 2 bases and J gave up 1 base, with 8 bases separating them. The CDR3 sequence is 14 residues long. Germline V gene data show CDR1 as MDHEN and CDR2 as SYDVKM. The DNA of the CDR3 is TGTGCCAGCAGTTTAAGGGCCTCCCAAGAGACCCAGTACTTC. This encodes CASSLRASQETQYF.

This chain joins TRBV27 and TRBJ2-5, with D perhaps matching TRBD1 or TRBD2 (5 bases each). The V gene's germline CDR1 is MNHEY and CDR2 SMNVEV (reference sequence). V was cut by 2 bases and J by 7 bases, with 17 bases left in between. The CDR3 has 15 amino acids. CDR3 sequence (DNA): TGTGCCAGCAGTTTAGCCCTGGGACCCCTCGGGACCCAGTACTTC. Translation gives CASSLALGPLGTQYF.